This TCR beta chain was captured by sequencing in a study of cytomegalovirus exposure and HLA in healthy donors. The PCR used 60 Vbeta and 13 Jbeta primers. Sequencing was performed with immunoSEQ multiplex PCR; in TCRdb, only in-frame clones are kept and a portion is missing. The table records under 250,000 clones, about 80% of them present only once. The trim removed 7 bases at V and 1 base at J, leaving 12 bases unmatched. The CDR3 runs to 16 residues. Germline CDR1 and CDR2: SEHNR and FQNEAQ (reference sequence). The TCR comes from a male donor in good health and CMV-seronegative. This chain connects TRBV7-9 to TRBJ2-5; 7 bases agree with TRBD2. Input material: PBMCs. CDR3 residues: CASNEVPGGIQETQYF. The CDR3 DNA sequence: TGTGCCAGCAACGAGGTACCGGGGGGAATCCAAGAGACCCAGTACTTC.